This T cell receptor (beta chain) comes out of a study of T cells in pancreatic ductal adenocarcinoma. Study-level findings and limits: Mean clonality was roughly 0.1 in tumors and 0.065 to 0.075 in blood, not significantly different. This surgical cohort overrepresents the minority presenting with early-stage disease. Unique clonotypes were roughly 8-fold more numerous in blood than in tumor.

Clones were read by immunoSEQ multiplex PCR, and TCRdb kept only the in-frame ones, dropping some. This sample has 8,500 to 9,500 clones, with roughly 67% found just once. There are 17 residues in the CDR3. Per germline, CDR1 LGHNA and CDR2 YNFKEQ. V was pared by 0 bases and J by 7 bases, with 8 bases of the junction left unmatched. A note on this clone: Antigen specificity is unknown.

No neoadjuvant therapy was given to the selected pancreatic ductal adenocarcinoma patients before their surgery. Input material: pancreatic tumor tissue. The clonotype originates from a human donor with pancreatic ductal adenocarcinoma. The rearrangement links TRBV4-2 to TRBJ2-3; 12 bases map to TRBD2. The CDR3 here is CASSQEFLAGGPNTQYF. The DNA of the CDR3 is TGTGCCAGCAGCCAAGAATTTCTAGCGGGAGGGCCAAATACGCAGTATTTT.